This T cell receptor beta chain originates from a study of T cells in Graves' hyperthyroidism and ophthalmopathy. Study-level background: Peripheral blood was drawn at first diagnosis, prior to all treatment. Study-level findings and limits: Peripheral blood also featured most of the thyroid clonotypes expanded above 0.001.

Uncontrolled infections, other autoimmune diseases, pregnancy or lactation led to exclusion of patients. Amplified regions were TCR beta CDR3 sequences from RNA transcripts. First-round RT-PCR with HTBI primers amplified the TCR CDR3 region. MiXCR, applied by TCRdb to the multiplex PCR reads, yields one record per CDR3 protein. The data hold about 520,000 distinct CDR3 sequences, with roughly 20% observed a single time. As to this clonotype: Its antigen is unidentified. This may come from a read error, since a much larger clone is one base off.

Germline V gene data show CDR1 as MRHNA and CDR2 as SNTAGT. The CDR3 runs 8 residues. The sequencing input was blood. This sequence originates from a man between 18 and 29 years old with Graves' hyperthyroidism. V usage is TRBV6-4 and J usage is TRBJ2-5; D remains unclear. CDR3 residues: CARESQYF. CDR3 nucleotides: TGTGCCAGAGAGAGCCAGTACTTC.